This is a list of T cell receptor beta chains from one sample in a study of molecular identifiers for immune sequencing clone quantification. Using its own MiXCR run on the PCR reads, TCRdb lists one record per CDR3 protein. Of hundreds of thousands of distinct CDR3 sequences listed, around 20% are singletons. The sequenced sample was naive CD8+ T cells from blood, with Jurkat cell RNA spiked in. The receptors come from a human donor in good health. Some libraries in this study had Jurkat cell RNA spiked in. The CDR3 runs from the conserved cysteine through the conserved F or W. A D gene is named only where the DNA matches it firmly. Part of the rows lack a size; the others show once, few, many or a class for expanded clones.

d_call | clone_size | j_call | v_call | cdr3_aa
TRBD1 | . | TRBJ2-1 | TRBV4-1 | CASSQEPGTGSFVTYNEQFF
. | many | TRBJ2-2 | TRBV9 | CASSPRPDTGELFF
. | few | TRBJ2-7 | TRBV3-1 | CASSQGDGDSDEQYF
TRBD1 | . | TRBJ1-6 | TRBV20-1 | CSASTGDPLTYNSPLHF
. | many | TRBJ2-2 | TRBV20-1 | CSARHRDYTGELFF
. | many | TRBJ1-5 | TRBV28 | CASSLSYQPQHF
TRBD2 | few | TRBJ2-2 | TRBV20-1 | CSAIGRTSGGPIGGELFF
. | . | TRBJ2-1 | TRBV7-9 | CASSSPRRQGHWDEQFF
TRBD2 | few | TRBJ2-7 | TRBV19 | CASNEAGPTYEQYF
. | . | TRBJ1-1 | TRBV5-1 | CASSEDQGWYTEAFF
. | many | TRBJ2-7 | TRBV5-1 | CASSLRDTHEQYF
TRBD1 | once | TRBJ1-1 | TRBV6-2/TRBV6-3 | CASRIGQDGAFF
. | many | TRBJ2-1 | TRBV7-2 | CASSLGLVPGEQFF
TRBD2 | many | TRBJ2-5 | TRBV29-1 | CSVRTRIGTQYF
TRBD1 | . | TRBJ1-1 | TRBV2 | CASSTETGWTEALF
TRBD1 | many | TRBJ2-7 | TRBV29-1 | CSVVGQGASEQYF
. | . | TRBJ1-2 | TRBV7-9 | CASSLVRDGRVSPYGYTF
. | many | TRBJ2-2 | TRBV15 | CATSGYFANTGELFF
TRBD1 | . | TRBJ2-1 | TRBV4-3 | CASSQGQIAWDEQFF
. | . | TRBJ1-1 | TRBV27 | CASSEGLVTEAFF
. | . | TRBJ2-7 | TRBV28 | CASSLQFSAAYEQYF
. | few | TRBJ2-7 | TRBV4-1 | CASSPPRRDEQYF